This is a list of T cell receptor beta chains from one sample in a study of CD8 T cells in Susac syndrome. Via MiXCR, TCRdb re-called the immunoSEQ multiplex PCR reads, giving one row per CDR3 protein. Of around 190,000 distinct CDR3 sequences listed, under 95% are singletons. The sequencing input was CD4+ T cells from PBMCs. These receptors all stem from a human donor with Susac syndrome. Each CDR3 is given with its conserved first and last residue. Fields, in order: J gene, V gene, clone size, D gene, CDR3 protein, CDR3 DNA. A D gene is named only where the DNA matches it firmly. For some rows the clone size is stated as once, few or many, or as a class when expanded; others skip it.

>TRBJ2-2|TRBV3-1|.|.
CASSQVSTGELFF
TGTGCCAGCAGCCAAGTCTCCACCGGGGAGCTGTTTTTT
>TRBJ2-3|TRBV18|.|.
CASSPTVGATDTQYF
TGTGCCAGCTCACCGACGGTTGGGGCCACAGATACGCAGTATTTT
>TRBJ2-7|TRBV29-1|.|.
CSVERDGLEQYF
TGCAGCGTTGAAAGGGACGGTCTCGAGCAGTACTTC
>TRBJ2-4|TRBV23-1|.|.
CASSQFTSAKNIQYF
TGCGCCAGCAGTCAATTTACGTCGGCCAAAAACATTCAGTACTTC
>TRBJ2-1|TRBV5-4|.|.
CASSLNYGSQAYNEQFF
TGTGCCAGCAGCTTGAATTATGGCAGCCAAGCCTACAATGAGCAGTTCTTC
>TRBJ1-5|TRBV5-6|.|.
CASISWGGREPQHF
TGTGCCAGCATCTCTTGGGGGGGCCGGGAGCCCCAGCATTTT
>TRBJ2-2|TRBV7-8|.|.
CATGTLLSTGELFF
TGTGCCACCGGAACCCTTTTAAGCACCGGGGAGCTGTTTTTT
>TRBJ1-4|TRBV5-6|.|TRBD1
CASSSTGTGNEKLFF
TGTGCCAGCAGTTCTACCGGGACAGGGAATGAAAAACTGTTTTTT
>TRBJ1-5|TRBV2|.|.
CASSREGHNQPQHF
TGTGCCAGCAGTAGGGAAGGTCACAATCAGCCCCAGCATTTT
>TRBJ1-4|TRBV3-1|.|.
CASSQKGPNEKLFF
TGTGCCAGCAGCCAGAAGGGCCCCAATGAAAAACTGTTTTTT
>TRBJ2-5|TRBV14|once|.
CASSQAAWETQYF
TGTGCCAGCAGCCAAGCCGCGTGGGAGACCCAGTACTTC
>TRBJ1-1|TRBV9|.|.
CASSVIGGTNTEAFF
TGTGCCAGCAGCGTAATTGGGGGAACGAACACTGAAGCTTTCTTT
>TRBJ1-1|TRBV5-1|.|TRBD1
CASSRDRDMNTEAFF
TGCGCCAGCAGTCGGGACAGGGACATGAACACTGAAGCTTTCTTT
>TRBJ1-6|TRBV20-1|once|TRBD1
CSGSPAGQGRSPLHF
TGCAGTGGCTCCCCGGCGGGACAGGGTAGATCACCCCTCCACTTT
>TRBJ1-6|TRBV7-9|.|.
CASSLGWDATEDSPLHF
TGTGCCAGCAGCTTAGGATGGGACGCAACGGAGGATTCACCCCTCCACTTT
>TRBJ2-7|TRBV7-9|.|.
CASRSYAGDHEQYF
TGTGCCAGCAGGTCTTACGCAGGGGACCACGAGCAGTACTTC
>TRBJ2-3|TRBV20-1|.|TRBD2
CSARDFRGSGDTQYF
TGCAGTGCTAGAGACTTCCGGGGTAGCGGGGATACGCAGTATTTT
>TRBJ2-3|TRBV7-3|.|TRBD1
CASSRGQGVSTDTQYF
TGTGCCAGCAGCCGCGGACAGGGGGTGAGCACAGATACGCAGTATTTT
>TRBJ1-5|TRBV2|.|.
CASSWLSSNQPQHF
TGTGCCAGCAGTTGGCTCAGTAGCAATCAGCCCCAGCATTTT
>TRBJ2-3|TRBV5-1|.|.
CASSETQSTDTQYF
TGCGCCAGCAGCGAGACCCAGAGCACAGATACGCAGTATTTT
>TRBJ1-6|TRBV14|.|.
CASSQVTGTSPLHF
TGTGCCAGCAGCCAAGTGACAGGCACCTCACCCCTCCACTTT
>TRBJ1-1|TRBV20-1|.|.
CSVVLTEAFF
TGCAGTGTAGTTCTCACTGAAGCTTTCTTT
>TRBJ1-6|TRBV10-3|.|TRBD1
CAISVTGGDSPLHF
TGTGCCATCAGTGTTACAGGGGGGGATTCACCCCTCCACTTT
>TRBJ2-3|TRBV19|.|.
CASSTAREDTQYF
TGTGCCAGTAGTACCGCGAGGGAAGATACGCAGTATTTT
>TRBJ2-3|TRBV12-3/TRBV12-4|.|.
CASSLGASARTDTQYF
TGTGCCAGCAGCCTCGGGGCTAGCGCCCGCACAGATACGCAGTATTTT
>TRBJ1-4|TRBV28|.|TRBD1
CASSLEGAGEEKLFF
TGTGCCAGCAGTTTAGAGGGGGCGGGCGAGGAAAAACTGTTTTTT
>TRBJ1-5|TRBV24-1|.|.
CATSEGQVGNQPQHF
TGTGCCACCAGTGAGGGACAAGTGGGCAATCAGCCCCAGCATTTT
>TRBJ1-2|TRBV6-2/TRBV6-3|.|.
CASRTPSQKHYGYTF
TGTGCCAGCAGAACACCCTCGCAGAAACACTATGGCTACACCTTC
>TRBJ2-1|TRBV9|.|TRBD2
CASSVTSGRYNEQFF
TGTGCCAGCAGCGTCACTAGCGGGAGGTACAATGAGCAGTTCTTC
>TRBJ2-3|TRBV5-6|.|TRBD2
CASSLSAGVGDTQYF
TGTGCCAGCAGCTTGTCGGCGGGGGTAGGGGATACGCAGTATTTT
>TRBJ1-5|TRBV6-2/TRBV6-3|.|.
CASSMTNSNQPQHF
TGTGCCAGCAGTATGACAAATAGCAATCAGCCCCAGCATTTT
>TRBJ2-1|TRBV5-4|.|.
CASSSRQFYNEQFF
TGTGCCAGCAGCAGCCGGCAGTTCTACAATGAGCAGTTCTTC
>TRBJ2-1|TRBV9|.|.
CASSARAGGAYNEQFF
TGTGCCAGCAGCGCGAGGGCTGGGGGGGCATACAATGAGCAGTTCTTC
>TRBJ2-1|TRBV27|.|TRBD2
CASSAPGTRHNEQFF
TGTGCCAGCAGTGCCCCGGGGACTAGGCACAATGAGCAGTTCTTC
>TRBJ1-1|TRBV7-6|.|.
CASSSRFEPNTEAFF
TGTGCCAGCAGCTCACGATTCGAGCCCAACACTGAAGCTTTCTTT
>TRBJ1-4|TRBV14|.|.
CASSFTELNEKLFF
TGTGCCAGCAGCTTTACAGAGCTTAATGAAAAACTGTTTTTT
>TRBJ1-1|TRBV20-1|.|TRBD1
CSASSATGSTEAFF
TGCAGTGCTAGTTCGGCGACAGGGAGCACTGAAGCTTTCTTT
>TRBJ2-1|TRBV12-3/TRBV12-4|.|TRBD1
CASNPGQGLKDEQFF
TGTGCCAGCAACCCGGGACAGGGGCTTAAGGATGAGCAGTTCTTC
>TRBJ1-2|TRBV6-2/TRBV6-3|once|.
CASSYGHRYGYTF
TGTGCCAGCAGTTATGGACACCGCTATGGCTACACCTTC
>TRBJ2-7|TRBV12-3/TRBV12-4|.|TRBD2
CAKGRGDYEQYF
TGTGCTAAGGGTCGGGGGGACTACGAGCAGTACTTC
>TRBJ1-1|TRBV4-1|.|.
CASSQELWNTEAFF
TGCGCCAGCAGCCAAGAACTCTGGAACACTGAAGCTTTCTTT
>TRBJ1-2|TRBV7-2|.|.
CASSLDSTNYGYTF
TGTGCCAGCAGCTTAGACAGCACTAACTATGGCTACACCTTC
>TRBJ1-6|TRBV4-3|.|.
CASSQDRVGSPLHF
TGCGCCAGCAGCCAAGATAGAGTGGGTTCACCCCTCCACTTT
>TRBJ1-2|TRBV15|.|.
CATSRGNYGYTF
TGTGCCACCAGCAGAGGCAACTATGGCTACACCTTC
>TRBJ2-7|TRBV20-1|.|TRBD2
CSASPTSGGRYEQYF
TGCAGTGCTAGCCCAACTAGCGGGGGACGCTACGAGCAGTACTTC
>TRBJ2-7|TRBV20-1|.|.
CSASMGKGLEQYF
TGCAGTGCTAGTATGGGCAAAGGGCTGGAGCAGTACTTC
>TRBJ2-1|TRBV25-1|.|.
CASSQPGTGSYNEQFF
TGTGCCAGCAGTCAACCCGGGACGGGATCCTACAATGAGCAGTTCTTC
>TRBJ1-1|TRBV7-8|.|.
CASSQLPGRKNTEAFF
TGTGCCAGCAGCCAACTCCCGGGACGCAAGAACACTGAAGCTTTCTTT
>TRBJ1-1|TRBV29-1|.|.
CSVEAGPDTEAFF
TGCAGCGTTGAGGCAGGGCCGGACACTGAAGCTTTCTTT
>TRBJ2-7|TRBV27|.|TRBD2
CASSLVASGGLTYEQYF
TGTGCCAGCAGTTTGGTGGCTAGCGGGGGCCTCACCTACGAGCAGTACTTC
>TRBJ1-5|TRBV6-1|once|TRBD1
CASSGTGEIGLKYQPQHF
TGTGCCAGCAGTGGGACAGGGGAGATTGGGCTAAAGTATCAGCCCCAGCATTTT
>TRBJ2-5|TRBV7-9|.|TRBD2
CASSQAPRTSGGLETQYF
TGTGCCAGCAGCCAAGCCCCGCGGACTAGCGGAGGCCTAGAGACCCAGTACTTC
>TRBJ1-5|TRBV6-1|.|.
CASSDGQATGQPQHF
TGTGCCAGCAGTGACGGACAAGCCACGGGTCAGCCCCAGCATTTT
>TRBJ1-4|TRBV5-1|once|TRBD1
CASSLGQGTNEKLFF
TGCGCCAGCAGCTTGGGACAGGGCACTAATGAAAAACTGTTTTTT
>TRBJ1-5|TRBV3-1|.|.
CASSQAKRGEHQPQHF
TGTGCCAGCAGCCAAGCTAAACGCGGCGAACATCAGCCCCAGCATTTT
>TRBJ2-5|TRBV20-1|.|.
CSARDLDKGRWEETQYF
TGCAGTGCTAGAGATCTCGACAAGGGCCGTTGGGAAGAGACCCAGTACTTC
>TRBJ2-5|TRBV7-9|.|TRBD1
CASSPQGAQETQYF
TGTGCCAGCAGCCCACAGGGGGCACAAGAGACCCAGTACTTC
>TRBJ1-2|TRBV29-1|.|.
CSVTDRAYGYTF
TGCAGCGTTACGGACAGAGCCTATGGCTACACCTTC